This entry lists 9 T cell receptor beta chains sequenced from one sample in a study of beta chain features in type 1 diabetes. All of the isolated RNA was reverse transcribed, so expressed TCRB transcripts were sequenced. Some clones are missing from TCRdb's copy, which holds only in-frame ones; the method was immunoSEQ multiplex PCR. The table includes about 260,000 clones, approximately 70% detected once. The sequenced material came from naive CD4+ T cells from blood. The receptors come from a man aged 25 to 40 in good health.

The CDR3 reads CAWSLLAGVYQETQYF. The CDR3 DNA sequence: TGTGCCTGGAGCTTACTAGCGGGGGTGTACCAAGAGACCCAGTACTTC. The chain employs TRBV30 and TRBJ2-5; 11 bases map to TRBD2. With 3 bases clipped from V and 0 bases from J, the junction kept 6 bases outside the gene matches. CDR3 length: 16 residues. Germline CDR1 is GTSNPN and CDR2 is SVGIG (reference sequence).

The CDR3 coding sequence is TGTGCCAGCAGCTTAGGGGGACTGCTATACGAGCAGTACTTC. It encodes CASSLGGLLYEQYF. This chain links TRBV7-9 with TRBJ2-7, with D possibly being TRBD2 (6 bases). The CDR3 sequence is 14 residues long. Trimming stripped 1 base from V and 4 bases from J, with 11 bases between. Germline V CDR1 and CDR2: SEHNR, FQNEAQ (reference sequence).

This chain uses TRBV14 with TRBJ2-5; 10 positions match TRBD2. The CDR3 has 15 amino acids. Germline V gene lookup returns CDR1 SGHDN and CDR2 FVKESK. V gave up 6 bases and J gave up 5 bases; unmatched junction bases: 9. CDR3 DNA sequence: TGTGCCAGCAGTCGTCAGACTAGCGGGCAGGAGACCCAGTACTTC. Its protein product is CASSRQTSGQETQYF.

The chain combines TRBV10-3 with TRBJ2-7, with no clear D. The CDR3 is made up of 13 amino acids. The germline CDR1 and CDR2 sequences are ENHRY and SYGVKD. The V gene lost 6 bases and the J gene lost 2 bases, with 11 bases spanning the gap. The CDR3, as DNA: TGTGCCATCAGGCAGACAAATACCTACGAGCAGTACTTC. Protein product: CAIRQTNTYEQYF.

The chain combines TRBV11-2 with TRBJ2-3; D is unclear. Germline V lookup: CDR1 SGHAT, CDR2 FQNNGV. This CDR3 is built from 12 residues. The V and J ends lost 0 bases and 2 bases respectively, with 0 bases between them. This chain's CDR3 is CASSLDTDTQYF. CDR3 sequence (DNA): TGTGCCAGCAGCTTAGACACAGATACGCAGTATTTT.

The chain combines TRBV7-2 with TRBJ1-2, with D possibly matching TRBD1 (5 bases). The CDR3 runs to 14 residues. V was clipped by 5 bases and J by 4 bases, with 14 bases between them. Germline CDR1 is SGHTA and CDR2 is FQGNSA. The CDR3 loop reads CASSPRGGGYGYTF. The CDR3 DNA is TGTGCCAGCAGCCCCCGGGGGGGTGGCTATGGCTACACCTTC.

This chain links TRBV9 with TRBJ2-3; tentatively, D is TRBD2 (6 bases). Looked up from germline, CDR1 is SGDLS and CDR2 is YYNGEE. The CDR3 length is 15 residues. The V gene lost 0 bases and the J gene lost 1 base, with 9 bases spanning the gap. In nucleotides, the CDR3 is TGTGCCAGCAGCGTAGGGTGGGGGGGCACAGATACGCAGTATTTT. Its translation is CASSVGWGGTDTQYF.

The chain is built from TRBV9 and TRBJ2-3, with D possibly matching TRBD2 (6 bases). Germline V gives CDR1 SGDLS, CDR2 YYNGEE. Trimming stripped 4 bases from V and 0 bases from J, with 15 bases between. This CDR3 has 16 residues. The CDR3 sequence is CASSPRASVSTDTQYF. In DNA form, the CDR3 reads TGTGCCAGCAGCCCAAGAGCTAGCGTTAGCACAGATACGCAGTATTTT.

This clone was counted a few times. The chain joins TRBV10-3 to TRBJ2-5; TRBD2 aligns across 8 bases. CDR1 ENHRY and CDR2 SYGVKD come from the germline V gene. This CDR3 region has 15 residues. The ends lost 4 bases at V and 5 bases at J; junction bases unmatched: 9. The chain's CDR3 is CAISVRAGVAETQYF. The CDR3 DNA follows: TGTGCCATCAGTGTTCGAGCGGGAGTCGCGGAGACCCAGTACTTC.